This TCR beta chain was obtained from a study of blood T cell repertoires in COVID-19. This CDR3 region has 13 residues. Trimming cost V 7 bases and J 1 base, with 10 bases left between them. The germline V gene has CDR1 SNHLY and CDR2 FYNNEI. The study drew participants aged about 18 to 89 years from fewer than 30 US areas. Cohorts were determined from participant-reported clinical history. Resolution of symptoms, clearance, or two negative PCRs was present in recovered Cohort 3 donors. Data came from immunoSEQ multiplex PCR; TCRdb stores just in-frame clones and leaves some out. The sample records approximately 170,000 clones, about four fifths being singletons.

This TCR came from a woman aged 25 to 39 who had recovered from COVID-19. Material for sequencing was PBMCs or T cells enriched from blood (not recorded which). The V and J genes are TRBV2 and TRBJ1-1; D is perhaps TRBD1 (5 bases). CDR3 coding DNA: TGTGCCAGCAATCGGGGGACGAACACTGAAGCTTTCTTT. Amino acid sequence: CASNRGTNTEAFF.